Below, one T cell receptor beta chain is given with its context. Between the mid-2010s and the late 2010s, patients underwent resection in Japan or China. V lost 2 bases and J lost 7, with 12 bases in between. The germline V gene has CDR1 SGHKS and CDR2 YYEKEE (reference sequence). This CDR3 is built from 13 residues. This record belongs to a study of immune evolution from preneoplasia to lung adenocarcinoma. Assay: immunoSEQ multiplex PCR; the TCRdb copy retains only in-frame clones and omits some. The data show about 3,400 clones, around 75% seen once. This chain links TRBV5-5 with TRBJ1-1; D perhaps matches TRBD1 (5 bases). The TCR originated in a person aged 55-85 years with lung adenocarcinoma. The sequenced sample consisted of FFPE lung adenocarcinoma in situ tissue. The CDR3 loop reads CASSFRGRGEAFF. The CDR3 bases are TGTGCCAGCAGCTTCCGGGGAAGGGGTGAAGCTTTCTTT.